The TCR beta chain described here comes from a study of graft-versus-host responses after intestinal transplantation. Study-wide context: The recipients all started with anti-thymocyte globulin induction and then took tacrolimus and steroids for two to four years. Overall study findings and caveats: Allografts of patients with graft-donor T cell macrochimerism showed high graft-versus-host to host-versus-graft clone ratios. GvH clones were identified in recipient marrow, with some first appearing in ileum or blood. Declining HvG levels early post-transplant were linked to peak circulating GvH clone levels.

Only one count was recorded for this clone. Its antigen is as yet unknown. The CDR3 has 15 residues. Germline V CDR1 and CDR2: SGHVS, FNYEAQ. Between the trimmed V and J ends, which lost 1 base and 0 bases, there was a span of 4 bases. TCRdb's table, derived via immunoSEQ multiplex PCR, lists solely in-frame clones and lacks some. The table lists around 100,000 clones, roughly 84% of them singletons. The chain links TRBV7-6 to TRBJ2-6, with no clear D. The sequenced sample was unstimulated CD4+ T cells sorted from spleen or lymph node cells, obtained before intestinal transplant. This sequence was found in a human donor who received an intestinal transplant. For the CDR3, the DNA is TGTGCCAGCAGCTTAGGGAGCTCTGGGGCCAACGTCCTGACTTTC. Amino acids: CASSLGSSGANVLTF. Variable domain in full (rest from reference TRBV7-6 and TRBJ2-6): GAGVSQSPRYKVTKRGQDVALRCDPISGHVSLYWYRQALGQGPEFLTYFNYEAQQDKSGLPNDRFSAERPEGSISTLTIQRTEQRDSAMYRCASSLGSSGANVLTFGAGSRLTVL.